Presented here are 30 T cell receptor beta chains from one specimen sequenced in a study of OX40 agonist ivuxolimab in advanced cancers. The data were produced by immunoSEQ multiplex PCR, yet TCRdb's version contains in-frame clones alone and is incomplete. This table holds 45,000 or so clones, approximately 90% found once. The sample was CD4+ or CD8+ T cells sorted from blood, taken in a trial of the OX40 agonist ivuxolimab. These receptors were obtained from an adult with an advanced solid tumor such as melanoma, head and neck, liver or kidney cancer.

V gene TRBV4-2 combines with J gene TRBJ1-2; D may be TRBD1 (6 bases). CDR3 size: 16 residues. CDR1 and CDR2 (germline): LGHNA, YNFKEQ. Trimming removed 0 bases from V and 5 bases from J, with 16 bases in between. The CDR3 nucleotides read TGTGCCAGCAGCCAAGAAGGGAGCGGGGGCGTATATGGCTACACCTTC. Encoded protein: CASSQEGSGGVYGYTF.

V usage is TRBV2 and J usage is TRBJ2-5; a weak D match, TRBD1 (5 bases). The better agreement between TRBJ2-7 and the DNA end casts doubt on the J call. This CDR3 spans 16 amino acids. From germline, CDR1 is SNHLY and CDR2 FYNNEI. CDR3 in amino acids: CASSEGSETVAYEQYF. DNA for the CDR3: TGTGCCAGCAGTGAGGGGTCCGAGACAGTGGCCTACGAGCAGTACTTC.

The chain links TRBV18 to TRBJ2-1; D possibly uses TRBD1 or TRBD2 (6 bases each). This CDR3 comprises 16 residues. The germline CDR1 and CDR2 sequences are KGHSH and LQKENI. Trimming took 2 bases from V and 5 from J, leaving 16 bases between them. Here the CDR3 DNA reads TGTGCCAGCTCACCATGGAAGGGGGGAGCGAACAATGAGCAGTTCTTC. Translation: CASSPWKGGANNEQFF.

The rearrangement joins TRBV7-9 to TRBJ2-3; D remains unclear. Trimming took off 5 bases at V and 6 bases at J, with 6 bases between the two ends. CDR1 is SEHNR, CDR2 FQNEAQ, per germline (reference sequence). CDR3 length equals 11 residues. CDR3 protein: CASSQGDTQYF. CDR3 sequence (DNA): TGTGCCAGCAGCCAAGGGGATACGCAGTATTTT.

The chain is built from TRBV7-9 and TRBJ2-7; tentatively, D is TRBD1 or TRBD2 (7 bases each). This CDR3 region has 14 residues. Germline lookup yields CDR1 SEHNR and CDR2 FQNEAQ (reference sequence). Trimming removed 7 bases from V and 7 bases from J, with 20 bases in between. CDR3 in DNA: TGTGCCAGCATCCCAGGGAGGGGGCGAGGGGAGCAGTACTTC. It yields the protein CASIPGRGRGEQYF.

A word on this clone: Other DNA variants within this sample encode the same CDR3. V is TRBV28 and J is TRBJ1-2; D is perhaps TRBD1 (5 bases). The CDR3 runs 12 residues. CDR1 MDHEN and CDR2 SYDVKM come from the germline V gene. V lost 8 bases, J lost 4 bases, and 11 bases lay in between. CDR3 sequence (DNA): TGTGCCAGCGGGGGACCGACCTATGGCTACACCTTC. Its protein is CASGGPTYGYTF.

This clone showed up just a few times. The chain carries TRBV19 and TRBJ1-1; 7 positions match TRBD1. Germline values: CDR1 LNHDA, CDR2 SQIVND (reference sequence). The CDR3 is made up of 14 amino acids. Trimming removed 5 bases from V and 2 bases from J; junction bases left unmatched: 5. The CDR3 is CASSGAGGNTEAFF. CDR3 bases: TGTGCCAGTAGTGGGGCAGGGGGAAACACTGAAGCTTTCTTT.

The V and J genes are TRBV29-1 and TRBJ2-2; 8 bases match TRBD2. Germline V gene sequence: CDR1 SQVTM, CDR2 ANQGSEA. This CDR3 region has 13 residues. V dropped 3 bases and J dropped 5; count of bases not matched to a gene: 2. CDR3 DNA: TGCAGCGTTGACGAGCGGGAGACCGGGGAGCTGTTTTTT. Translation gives CSVDERETGELFF.

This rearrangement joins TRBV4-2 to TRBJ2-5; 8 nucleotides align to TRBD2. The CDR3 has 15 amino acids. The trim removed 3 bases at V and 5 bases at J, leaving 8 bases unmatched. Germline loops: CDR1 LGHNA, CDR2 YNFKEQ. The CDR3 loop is CASSHGAGEGETQYF. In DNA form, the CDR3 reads TGTGCCAGCAGCCACGGAGCGGGAGAGGGGGAGACCCAGTACTTC.

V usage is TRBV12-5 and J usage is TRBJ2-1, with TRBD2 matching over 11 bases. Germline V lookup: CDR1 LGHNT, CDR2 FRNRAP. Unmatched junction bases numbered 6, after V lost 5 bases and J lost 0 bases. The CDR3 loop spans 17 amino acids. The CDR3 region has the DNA TGTGCTAGTGGTAACGGACTAGCGGGCAGCTCCTACAATGAGCAGTTCTTC. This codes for CASGNGLAGSSYNEQFF. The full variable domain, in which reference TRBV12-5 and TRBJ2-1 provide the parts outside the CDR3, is DARVTQTPRHKVTEMGQEVTMRCQPILGHNTVFWYRQTMMQGLELLAYFRNRAPLDDSGMPKDRFSAEMPDATLATLKIQPSEPRDSAVYFCASGNGLAGSSYNEQFFGPGTRLTVL.

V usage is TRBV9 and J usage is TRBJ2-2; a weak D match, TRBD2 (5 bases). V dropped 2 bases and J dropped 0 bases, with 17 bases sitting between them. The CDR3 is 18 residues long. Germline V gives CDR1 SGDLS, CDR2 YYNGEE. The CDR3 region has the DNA TGTGCCAGCAGCGTTTGGGAACTAGACCGAGCGAACACCGGGGAGCTGTTTTTT. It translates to CASSVWELDRANTGELFF. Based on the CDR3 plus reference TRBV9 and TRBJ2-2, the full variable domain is DSGVTQTPKHLITATGQRVTLRCSPRSGDLSVYWYQQSLDQGLQFLIQYYNGEERAKGNILERFSAQQFPDLHSELNLSSLELGDSALYFCASSVWELDRANTGELFFGEGSRLTVL.

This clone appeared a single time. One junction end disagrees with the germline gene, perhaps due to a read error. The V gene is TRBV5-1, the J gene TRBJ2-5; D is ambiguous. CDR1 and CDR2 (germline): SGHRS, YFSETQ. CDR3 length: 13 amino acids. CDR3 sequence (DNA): TGCGCCAGCAGCCTAGAGACACGGTGGCTCTTGGACTTC. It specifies CASSLETRWLLDF.

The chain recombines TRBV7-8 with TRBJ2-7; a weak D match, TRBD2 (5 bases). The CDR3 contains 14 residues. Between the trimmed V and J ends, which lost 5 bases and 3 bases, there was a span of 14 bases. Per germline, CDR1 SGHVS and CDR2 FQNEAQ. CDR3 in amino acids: CASSPRTFNYEQYF. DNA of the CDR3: TGTGCCAGCAGCCCGCGGACTTTTAACTACGAGCAGTACTTC.

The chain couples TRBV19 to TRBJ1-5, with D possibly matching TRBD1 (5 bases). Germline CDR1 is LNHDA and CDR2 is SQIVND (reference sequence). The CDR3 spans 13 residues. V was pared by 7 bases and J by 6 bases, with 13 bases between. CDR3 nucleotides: TGTGCCAGTACGGCAGGGTTTTCTCAGCCCCAGCATTTT. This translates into CASTAGFSQPQHF.

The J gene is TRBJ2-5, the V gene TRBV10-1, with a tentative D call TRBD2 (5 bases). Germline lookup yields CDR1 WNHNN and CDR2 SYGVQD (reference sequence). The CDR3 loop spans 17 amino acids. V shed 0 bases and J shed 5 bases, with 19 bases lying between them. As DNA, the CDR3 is TGCGCCAGCAGTGAGTCGCCGGGAAATTCCCTCCTTGAGACCCAGTACTTC. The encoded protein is CASSESPGNSLLETQYF.

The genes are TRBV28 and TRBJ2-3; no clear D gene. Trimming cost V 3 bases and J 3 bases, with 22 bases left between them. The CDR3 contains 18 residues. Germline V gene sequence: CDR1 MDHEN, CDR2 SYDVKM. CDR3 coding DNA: TGTGCCAGCAGTTTTTTAGGGTACGGCGGTTTTGGGACAGATACGCAGTATTTT. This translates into CASSFLGYGGFGTDTQYF. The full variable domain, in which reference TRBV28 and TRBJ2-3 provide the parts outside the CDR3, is DVKVTQSSRYLVKRTGEKVFLECVQDMDHENMFWYRQDPGLGLRLIYFSYDVKMKEKGDIPEGYSVSREKKERFSLILESASTNQTSMYLCASSFLGYGGFGTDTQYFGPGTRLTVL.

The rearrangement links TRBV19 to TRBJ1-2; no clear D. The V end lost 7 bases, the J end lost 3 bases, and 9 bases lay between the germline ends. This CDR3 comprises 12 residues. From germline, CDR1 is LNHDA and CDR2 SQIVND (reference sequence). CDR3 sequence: CASITRDYGYTF. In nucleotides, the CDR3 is TGTGCCAGTATAACGCGGGACTATGGCTACACCTTC.

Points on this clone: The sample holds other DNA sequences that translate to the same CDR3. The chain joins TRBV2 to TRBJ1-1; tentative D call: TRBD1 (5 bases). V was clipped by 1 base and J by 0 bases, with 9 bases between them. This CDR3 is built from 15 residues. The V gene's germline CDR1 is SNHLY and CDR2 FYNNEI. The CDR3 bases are TGTGCCAGCAGTGAAGATACAGGCCTGAACACTGAAGCTTTCTTT. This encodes CASSEDTGLNTEAFF.

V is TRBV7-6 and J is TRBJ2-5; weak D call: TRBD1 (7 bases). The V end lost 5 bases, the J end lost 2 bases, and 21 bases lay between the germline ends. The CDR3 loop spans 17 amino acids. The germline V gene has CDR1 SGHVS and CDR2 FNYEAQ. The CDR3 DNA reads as TGTGCCAGCAGCCCCCAACGGGGCGCAGGGGGGCAAGAGACCCAGTACTTC. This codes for CASSPQRGAGGQETQYF. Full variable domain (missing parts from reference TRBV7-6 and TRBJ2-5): GAGVSQSPRYKVTKRGQDVALRCDPISGHVSLYWYRQALGQGPEFLTYFNYEAQQDKSGLPNDRFSAERPEGSISTLTIQRTEQRDSAMYRCASSPQRGAGGQETQYFGPGTRLLVL.

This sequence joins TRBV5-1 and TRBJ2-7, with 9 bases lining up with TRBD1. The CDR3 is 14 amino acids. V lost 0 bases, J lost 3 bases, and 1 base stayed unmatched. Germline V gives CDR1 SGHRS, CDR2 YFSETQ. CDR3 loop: CASSLGGQGYEQYF. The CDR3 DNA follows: TGCGCCAGCAGCTTGGGGGGACAGGGCTACGAGCAGTACTTC.

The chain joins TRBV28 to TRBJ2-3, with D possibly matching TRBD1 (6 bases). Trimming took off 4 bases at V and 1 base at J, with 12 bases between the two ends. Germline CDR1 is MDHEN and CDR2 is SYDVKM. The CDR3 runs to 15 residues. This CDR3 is CASSSGQFRTDTQYF. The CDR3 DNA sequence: TGTGCCAGCAGTTCCGGACAGTTTCGCACAGATACGCAGTATTTT. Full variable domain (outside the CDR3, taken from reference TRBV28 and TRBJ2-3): DVKVTQSSRYLVKRTGEKVFLECVQDMDHENMFWYRQDPGLGLRLIYFSYDVKMKEKGDIPEGYSVSREKKERFSLILESASTNQTSMYLCASSSGQFRTDTQYFGPGTRLTVL.

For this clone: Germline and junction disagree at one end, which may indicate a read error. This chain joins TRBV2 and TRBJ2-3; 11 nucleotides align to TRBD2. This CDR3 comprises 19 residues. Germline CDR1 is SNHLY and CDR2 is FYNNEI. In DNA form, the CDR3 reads TGTGCCAGCAGCGAAGCGGGACTAGCGGTTATGGTTAGCACAGATACGCAGTATTTT. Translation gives CASSEAGLAVMVSTDTQYF.

The CDR3 DNA follows: TGTGCCAGCAGTCCTTTAGCGGGAGTCTCGGAGACCCAGTACTTC. Translating gives CASSPLAGVSETQYF. The genes are TRBV27 and TRBJ2-5, with TRBD2 matching over 9 bases. The J segment lost 5 bases and the V segment lost 5 bases, leaving 9 bases of the junction unmatched. Germline V CDR1 and CDR2: MNHEY, SMNVEV (reference sequence). The CDR3 runs to 15 residues.

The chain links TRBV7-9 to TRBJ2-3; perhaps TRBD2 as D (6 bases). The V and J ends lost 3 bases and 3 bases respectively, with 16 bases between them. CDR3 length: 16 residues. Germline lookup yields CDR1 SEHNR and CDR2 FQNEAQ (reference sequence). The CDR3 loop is CASSFGGAWVTDTQYF. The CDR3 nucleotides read TGTGCCAGCAGCTTTGGCGGGGCCTGGGTTACAGATACGCAGTATTTT.

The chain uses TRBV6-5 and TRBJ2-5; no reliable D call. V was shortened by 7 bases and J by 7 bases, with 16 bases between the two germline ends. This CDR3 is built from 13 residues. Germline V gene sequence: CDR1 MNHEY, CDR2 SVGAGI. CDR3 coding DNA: TGTGCCAGCAACCCTCTCCGACGATGGACCCAGTACTTC. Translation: CASNPLRRWTQYF.

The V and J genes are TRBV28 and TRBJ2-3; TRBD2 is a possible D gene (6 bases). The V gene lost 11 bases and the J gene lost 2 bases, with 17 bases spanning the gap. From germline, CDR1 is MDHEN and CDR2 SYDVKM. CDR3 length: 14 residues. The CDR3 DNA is TGTGCCGGACGCGAGCGGGCGCCCACAGATACGCAGTATTTT. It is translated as CAGRERAPTDTQYF.

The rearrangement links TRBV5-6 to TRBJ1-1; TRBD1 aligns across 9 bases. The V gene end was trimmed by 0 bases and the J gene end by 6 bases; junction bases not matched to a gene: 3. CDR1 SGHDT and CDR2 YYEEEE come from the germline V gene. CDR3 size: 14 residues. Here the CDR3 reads CASSLEGTGSEAFF. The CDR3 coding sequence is TGTGCCAGCAGCTTGGAAGGGACAGGGTCTGAAGCTTTCTTT. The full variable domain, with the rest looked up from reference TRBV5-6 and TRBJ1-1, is DAGVTQSPTHLIKTRGQQVTLRCSPKSGHDTVSWYQQALGQGPQFIFQYYEEEERQRGNFPDRFSGHQFPNYSSELNVNALLLGDSALYLCASSLEGTGSEAFFGQGTRLTVV.

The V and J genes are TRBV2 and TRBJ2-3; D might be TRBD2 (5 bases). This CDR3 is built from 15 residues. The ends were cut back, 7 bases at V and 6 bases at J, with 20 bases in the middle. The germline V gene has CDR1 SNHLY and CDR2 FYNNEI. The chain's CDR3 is CASIQGLFMGDTQYF. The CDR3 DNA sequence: TGTGCCAGCATCCAAGGACTTTTCATGGGTGATACGCAGTATTTT.

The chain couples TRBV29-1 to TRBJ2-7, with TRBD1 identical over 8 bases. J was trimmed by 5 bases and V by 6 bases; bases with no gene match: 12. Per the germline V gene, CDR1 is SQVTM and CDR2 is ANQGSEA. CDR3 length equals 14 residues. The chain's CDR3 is CSVGTGTGANEQYF. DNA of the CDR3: TGCAGCGTGGGGACCGGGACAGGAGCGAACGAGCAGTACTTC.

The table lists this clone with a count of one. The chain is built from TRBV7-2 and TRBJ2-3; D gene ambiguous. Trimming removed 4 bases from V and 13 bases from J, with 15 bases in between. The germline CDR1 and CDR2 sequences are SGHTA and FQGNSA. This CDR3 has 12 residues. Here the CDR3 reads CASSYDLKEEYF. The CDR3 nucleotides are TGTGCCAGCAGCTACGACCTCAAAGAGGAGTATTTT.